These 12 T cell receptor beta chains were sequenced from one sample in a study of blood T cell repertoires in COVID-19. Clones were read by immunoSEQ multiplex PCR, and TCRdb kept only the in-frame ones, dropping some. The sample includes some 170,000 clones, approximately 85% seen only once; the top ten take roughly 6%. Source material: PBMCs or T cells enriched from blood (not recorded which). Receptors were obtained from a man aged 35 to 55 who had recovered from COVID-19.

The V gene is TRBV4-1, the J gene TRBJ1-3; D uncertain. Germline V gene lookup returns CDR1 MGHRA and CDR2 YSYEKL. V was pared by 4 bases and J by 13 bases, with 17 bases between. This CDR3 contains 13 residues. The CDR3 nucleotides are TGCGCCAGCAGCCCCACCCTTGAACACCATATATATTTT. It encodes CASSPTLEHHIYF.

The rearrangement joins TRBV2 to TRBJ1-4; D call uncertain. Deletions cut 7 bases from V and 8 bases from J, with 17 bases between. The CDR3 is 14 amino acids. Germline V CDR1 and CDR2: SNHLY, FYNNEI. DNA for the CDR3: TGTGCCAGCACAGAGGGTTTGAAGTACGAAAAACTGTTTTTT. Its protein product is CASTEGLKYEKLFF.

V usage is TRBV7-2 and J usage is TRBJ1-5; D unresolved. Per the germline V gene, CDR1 is SGHTA and CDR2 is FQGNSA. The CDR3 totals 14 residues. Trimming cost V 1 base and J 4 bases, with 8 bases left between them. In DNA form, the CDR3 reads TGTGCCAGCAGCTTAGGGGGAGGGAATCAGCCCCAGCATTTT. This gives the protein CASSLGGGNQPQHF.

The rearrangement uses TRBV9 and TRBJ1-2; weak D call: TRBD1 (6 bases). CDR3 length: 15 residues. V was shortened by 0 bases and J by 8 bases, with 17 bases between the two germline ends. Germline CDR1 SGDLS, CDR2 YYNGEE. CDR3 protein: CASSVAPGAPRGYTF. The CDR3 DNA reads TGTGCCAGCAGCGTAGCTCCAGGGGCCCCTCGCGGCTACACCTTC.

The V and J genes are TRBV9 and TRBJ2-3, with TRBD2 matching 10 bases. In germline, CDR1 is SGDLS, CDR2 YYNGEE. CDR3 length: 15 residues. With V trimmed by 1 base and J by 2 bases, 1 base remained unmatched. In DNA form, the CDR3 reads TGTGCCAGCAGCGTACTAGCGGGGGACACAGATACGCAGTATTTT. Protein: CASSVLAGDTDTQYF.

The V call is TRBV4-1, the J call TRBJ2-3, with 7 bases matching TRBD2. The V gene's germline CDR1 is MGHRA and CDR2 YSYEKL. The trim removed 0 bases at V and 3 bases at J, leaving 9 bases unmatched. The CDR3 runs 17 residues. This CDR3 is CASSQDRMWEGTDTQYF. CDR3 DNA: TGCGCCAGCAGCCAAGATCGTATGTGGGAGGGAACAGATACGCAGTATTTT.

This clone occurred once. The V gene is TRBV7-3, the J gene TRBJ1-2, with a weak D call TRBD1 (6 bases). In germline, CDR1 is SGHTA, CDR2 FQGTGA. The CDR3 has 14 amino acids. The V gene lost 1 base and the J gene lost 8 bases, with 14 bases spanning the gap. This CDR3 is CASSLNQGMEGYTF. The CDR3 DNA reads as TGTGCCAGCAGCTTAAATCAGGGGATGGAAGGCTACACCTTC.

The table lists this clone with many counts. The chain has TRBV7-9 and TRBJ1-2, with D perhaps matching TRBD1 (5 bases). The CDR3 spans 16 residues. The germline V gene has CDR1 SEHNR and CDR2 FQNEAQ (reference sequence). Trimming removed 1 base at V and 8 bases at J, with 20 bases between. The CDR3 DNA sequence: TGTGCCAGCAGCTTAGAAAAAAGTGTCAGGGCAGCCGGCTACACCTTC. The encoded protein is CASSLEKSVRAAGYTF.

The V gene is TRBV19, the J gene TRBJ1-3; TRBD1 matches 7 bases. The CDR3 sequence is 18 residues long. The V and J ends lost 1 base and 4 bases, in that order; junction bases with no gene match: 13. Looked up from germline, CDR1 is LNHDA and CDR2 is SQIVND (reference sequence). CDR3 in amino acids: CASSIGWGQLTRGNTIYF. The CDR3 DNA reads TGTGCCAGTAGTATAGGGTGGGGACAGCTAACGCGCGGAAACACCATATATTTT.

The chain employs TRBV6-5 and TRBJ2-3, with TRBD1 matching over 9 bases. The CDR3 contains 13 residues. V was pared by 6 bases and J by 4 bases, with 2 bases of the junction left unmatched. Germline loops: CDR1 MNHEY, CDR2 SVGAGI. CDR3 nucleotide sequence: TGTGCCAGCAGGGGACAGGGTGCAGATACGCAGTATTTT. Its protein product is CASRGQGADTQYF.

The genes are TRBV18 and TRBJ2-2; a weak D match, TRBD1 (5 bases). V was pared by 4 bases and J by 8 bases, with 5 bases between. Germline values: CDR1 KGHSH, CDR2 LQKENI. This CDR3 spans 11 amino acids. In DNA, the CDR3 is TGTGCCAGCTCACGACAGGGGGAGCTGTTTTTT. Translating it yields CASSRQGELFF.

The chain joins TRBV28 to TRBJ2-6, with TRBD1 matching 11 bases. V gave up 6 bases and J gave up 5 bases; unmatched junction bases: 12. Germline CDR1 reads MDHEN; CDR2 reads SYDVKM. The CDR3 has 18 residues. The CDR3 DNA reads TGTGCCAGCAGCCAGCGGGACAGGGGGGTTGGTTGGGCCAACGTCCTGACTTTC. As protein: CASSQRDRGVGWANVLTF.